This T cell receptor (beta chain) emerged from a study of OX40 agonist ivuxolimab in advanced cancers. Study at large: Treatment of patients was with ivuxolimab, an agonistic anti-OX40 (CD134) antibody. Having had anti-PD-1, anti-PD-L1 or anti-CTLA-4 therapy before was allowed, and 40% to 45% had some. Those treated in dose escalation had hepatocellular carcinoma, melanoma, renal cell cancer or head and neck cancer.

The method was immunoSEQ multiplex PCR; TCRdb's version includes in-frame clones alone and lacks a portion of them. This table holds approximately 34,000 clones, roughly 88% found once. Study-level points and caveats: CD8+ T cells showed, on average, more clonal expansion than CD4+ cells.

The ends lost 2 bases at V and 2 bases at J; junction bases unmatched: 4. The germline gives CDR1 MGHDK, CDR2 SYGVNS. The CDR3 is 16 amino acids. As for this clone: What it recognizes is unknown.

The source of this sequence is an adult with an advanced solid tumor such as melanoma, head and neck, liver or kidney cancer. The specimen was CD4+ or CD8+ T cells sorted from blood, collected in a trial of the OX40 agonist ivuxolimab. This chain connects TRBV25-1 to TRBJ2-1, with 9 bases that match TRBD1. This CDR3 reads CASSETGGFTYNEQFF. CDR3 nucleotide sequence: TGTGCCAGCAGTGAAACAGGGGGCTTCACCTACAATGAGCAGTTCTTC.